This note documents a single T cell receptor beta chain sequence. Antigen unknown. 13 Jbeta primers and 60 Vbeta primers were used for the PCR. This table comes from immunoSEQ multiplex PCR, and its TCRdb copy is limited to in-frame clones, with some not included. The data hold around 170,000 clones, with 78% observed a single time. This specimen comes from a study of cytomegalovirus exposure and HLA in healthy donors. General study findings and limits: In an earlier analysis, most TCR beta V segments were productive about 87% or about 30% of the time. Researchers left out some V segments, among them TRBV6-2 and TRBV6-3, as indistinguishable.

This CDR3 is built from 14 residues. Germline V gene lookup returns CDR1 LNHDA and CDR2 SQIVND (reference sequence). J lost 6 bases, V lost 5 bases, and 7 bases had no gene match. Input material: PBMCs. This rearrangement joins TRBV19 to TRBJ1-2; 9 bases agree with TRBD1. The source is a woman in her forties or fifties in good health and CMV-seropositive. CDR3 DNA: TGTGCCAGTAGTCTGCGGGACAGGGTAAATGGCTACACCTTC. Protein product: CASSLRDRVNGYTF. Drawing the rest from reference TRBV19 and TRBJ1-2, the complete variable domain is DGGITQSPKYLFRKEGQNVTLSCEQNLNHDAMYWYRQDPGQGLRLIYYSQIVNDFQKGDIAEGYSVSREKKESFPLTVTSAQKNPTAFYLCASSLRDRVNGYTFGSGTRLTVV.